This T cell receptor beta chain was captured in a study of regulatory T cells in long-lasting Graves disease. Study summary: Antithyroid drug use was under 3 months in newly diagnosed Graves' patients.

The CDR3 consists of 12 residues. Looked up from germline, CDR1 is MNHNS and CDR2 is SASEGT. The V end was cut by 8 bases, the J end by 6 bases, with 11 bases between. Arm-PCR of CDR3 regions and iRepertoire HTBI primers were used to build TCR beta libraries. Via MiXCR, TCRdb re-called the multiplex PCR reads, giving one row per CDR3 protein. The data contain some 240,000 distinct CDR3 sequences, around 19% of them seen just once; the ten biggest clones take up about an eighth. Sample time point: newly diagnosed GD, antithyroid drugs for less than 3 months. TCR sequences were obtained from RNA taken from PBMCs. These data also formed part of another study, on T cells in Graves' hyperthyroidism and ophthalmopathy. That work adds: The study left out patients who had uncontrolled infection, other autoimmune disease, pregnancy or lactation. Using the HTBI primer set, a first-round RT-PCR was run on the TCR CDR3.

The sequence came from a young woman with Graves disease. The chain carries TRBV6-1 and TRBJ2-1; D is unresolved. Sequenced here: peripheral blood mononuclear cells (PBMCs), sampled at new diagnosis, from a patient treated with antithyroid drugs. The DNA for the CDR3 is TGTGCCAGCCTTCGTCCCGTCAATGAGCAGTTCTTC. Translation: CASLRPVNEQFF.